These 28 T cell receptor beta chains share one sample of origin, sequenced in a study of T cells in Graves' hyperthyroidism and ophthalmopathy. Researchers amplified the TCR beta CDR3 regions from RNA transcripts. TCR CDR3 regions were first amplified by RT-PCR with HTBI primers. TCRdb re-called the multiplex PCR reads with MiXCR, one entry per CDR3 protein. This sample has about 460,000 distinct CDR3 sequences, with about 20% found just once. Material: blood. These receptors were obtained from a woman in her sixties or seventies with Graves' ophthalmopathy.

This clonotype appeared a few times. The chain joins TRBV6-2 or TRBV6-3 to TRBJ1-3; D not certain. The CDR3 has 14 amino acids. Germline V gene sequence: CDR1 MNHEY, CDR2 SVGEGT. Trimming stripped 5 bases from V and 4 bases from J, with 12 bases between. In DNA, the CDR3 is TGTGCCAGCAGTCCCCGGACTTCGGGAAACACCATATATTTT. Amino acid sequence: CASSPRTSGNTIYF.

This clonotype was recorded at least ten times. V is TRBV28 and J is TRBJ2-7; either TRBD1 or TRBD2 may fit D (6 bases each). The germline V and J ends were trimmed by 7 bases and 4 bases, with 35 bases remaining between them. There are 20 residues in the CDR3. In germline, CDR1 is MDHEN, CDR2 SYDVKM. The CDR3 nucleotides read TGTGCCAGCACTGCCCGGGGGCTTGGGAGGCGTGGACAGCGAAGTTACGAGCAGTACTTC. This encodes CASTARGLGRRGQRSYEQYF.

This clonotype was recorded at least ten times. The rearrangement links TRBV28 to TRBJ2-7; unclear D gene. The V end was cut by 5 bases, the J end by 4 bases, with 9 bases between. CDR1 MDHEN and CDR2 SYDVKM come from the germline V gene. This CDR3 spans 12 amino acids. CDR3 loop: CASSGSVYEQYF. DNA of the CDR3: TGTGCCAGCAGTGGAAGCGTATACGAGCAGTACTTC.

This clonotype has just one count. The chain employs TRBV6-2 or TRBV6-3 and TRBJ1-1, with 8 bases fitting TRBD1. V was pared by 7 bases and J by 4 bases, with 5 bases of the junction left unmatched. This CDR3 is 13 amino acids long. Germline-derived CDR1 and CDR2 are MNHEY and SVGEGT. CDR3 bases: TGTGCCAGCACTAAGACAGGGGTCACTGAAGCTTTCTTT. As protein: CASTKTGVTEAFF.

The chain employs TRBV11-2 and TRBJ1-1; 8 bases map to TRBD1. Germline V CDR1 and CDR2: SGHAT, FQNNGV. The CDR3 is 16 amino acids. V shed 5 bases and J 5 bases; nucleotides not matched to a gene: 13. The DNA of the CDR3 is TGTGCCAGCAGCAAAAGCCCAGGGGGCCTCCGGACTGAAGCTTTCTTT. It translates to CASSKSPGGLRTEAFF.

The chain is built from TRBV19 and TRBJ1-1; unclear D gene. Germline CDR1 is LNHDA and CDR2 is SQIVND (reference sequence). V gave up 0 bases and J gave up 5 bases, with 7 bases separating them. The CDR3 spans 13 residues. CDR3 loop: CASSIDRSTEAFF. CDR3 DNA sequence: TGTGCCAGTAGTATAGATAGGAGTACTGAAGCTTTCTTT. Full variable domain (remainder filled in from reference TRBV19 and TRBJ1-1): DGGITQSPKYLFRKEGQNVTLSCEQNLNHDAMYWYRQDPGQGLRLIYYSQIVNDFQKGDIAEGYSVSREKKESFPLTVTSAQKNPTAFYLCASSIDRSTEAFFGQGTRLTVV.

This rearrangement joins TRBV5-1 to TRBJ1-2; tentatively, D is TRBD1 (5 bases). This CDR3 is built from 15 residues. V lost 0 bases and J 5 bases, leaving 14 bases between the germline ends. Germline loops: CDR1 SGHRS, CDR2 YFSETQ. The CDR3 DNA sequence: TGCGCCAGCAGCTTGGATGCGGGGCCTGAGTATGGCTACACCTTC. This encodes CASSLDAGPEYGYTF.

This chain uses TRBV5-1 with TRBJ2-2, with D possibly being TRBD1 (5 bases). The CDR3 covers 13 residues. Germline-derived CDR1 and CDR2 are SGHRS and YFSETQ. Trimming shortened V by 6 bases and J by 4 bases, and 10 bases separated the two germline ends. The DNA for the CDR3 is TGCGCCAGCACGGCAGGGTCCACCGGGGAGCTGTTTTTT. Its translation: CASTAGSTGELFF.

This clonotype was observed a few times. The chain joins TRBV20-1 to TRBJ2-3; D perhaps matches TRBD2 (6 bases). The V gene lost 2 bases and the J gene lost 1 base, with 16 bases spanning the gap. Per germline, CDR1 DFQATT and CDR2 SNEGSKA (reference sequence). The CDR3 contains 16 residues. The CDR3 loop reads CSARPPGEGGTDTQYF. In DNA, the CDR3 is TGCAGTGCTAGACCTCCGGGAGAGGGTGGCACAGATACGCAGTATTTT.

The chain employs TRBV6-5 and TRBJ2-3; 10 bases fit TRBD2. This CDR3 is 17 amino acids long. Germline V gene lookup returns CDR1 MNHEY and CDR2 SVGAGI. J lost 2 bases, V lost 0 bases, and 5 bases had no gene match. In nucleotides, the CDR3 is TGTGCCAGCAGTTACTCGTCACTAGCGGGGTCCACAGATACGCAGTATTTT. It is translated as CASSYSSLAGSTDTQYF.

The chain couples TRBV24-1 to TRBJ2-5; 8 bases line up with TRBD1. Germline assignment: CDR1 KGHDR and CDR2 SFDVKD. This CDR3 has 15 amino acids. J lost 4 bases, V lost 3 bases, and 6 bases had no gene match. The CDR3 nucleotides read TGTGCCACCAGTGATGGGACAGGTTGGACAGAGACCCAGTACTTC. It specifies CATSDGTGWTETQYF.

The chain couples TRBV18 to TRBJ1-5, with 9 bases lining up with TRBD1. This CDR3 contains 15 residues. Trimming at V came to 6 bases and at J to 9 bases, leaving 12 bases not matched to a gene. In germline, CDR1 is KGHSH, CDR2 LQKENI. The CDR3 DNA follows: TGTGCCAGCTCTCCGGGGACAGGGACACAGGGGCCCCAGCATTTT. Translating gives CASSPGTGTQGPQHF.

This clonotype showed up just a few times. The genes are TRBV24-1 and TRBJ2-5, with D possibly TRBD2 on 5 matching bases. V dropped 1 base and J dropped 2 bases, with 10 bases sitting between them. Germline CDR1 is KGHDR and CDR2 is SFDVKD. The CDR3 is 15 amino acids. The CDR3 bases are TGTGCCACCAGTGATTTTGGACCGGGGCAAGAGACCCAGTACTTC. Encoded protein: CATSDFGPGQETQYF.

This clonotype occurred a few times. The V call is TRBV7-8, the J call TRBJ2-7, with 9 positions matching TRBD2. The CDR3 is 14 amino acids. Germline CDR1 and CDR2: SGHVS and FQNEAQ. V dropped 6 bases and J dropped 2; count of bases not matched to a gene: 5. CDR3 DNA sequence: TGTGCCAGCAGGACGACTAGCGGACCCTACGAGCAGTACTTC. This sequence encodes CASRTTSGPYEQYF.

This clonotype was observed at least ten times. The chain has TRBV12-3 or TRBV12-4 and TRBJ1-3; 7 bases align to TRBD1. The CDR3 length is 14 residues. The V segment lost 5 bases and the J segment 2 bases; nucleotides outside the gene matches: 3. CDR3 in amino acids: CASSQTGTGNTIYF. Here the CDR3 DNA reads TGTGCCAGCAGTCAGACAGGGACTGGAAACACCATATATTTT.

The gene calls are TRBV3-1 and TRBJ2-1; D is uncertain. Germline CDR1 is LGHDT and CDR2 is YNNKEL (reference sequence). V was clipped by 0 bases and J by 6 bases, with 18 bases between them. CDR3 length: 17 amino acids. This CDR3 is CASSQDRRPTRLNEQFF. The DNA for the CDR3 is TGTGCCAGCAGCCAAGATCGGCGGCCTACCCGGCTCAATGAGCAGTTCTTC.

This clonotype has ten or more counts. This chain links TRBV7-2 with TRBJ1-1, with a possible D match to TRBD1 (6 bases). The germline gives CDR1 SGHTA, CDR2 FQGNSA. Trimming removed 6 bases at V and 4 bases at J, with 15 bases between. This CDR3 is 14 amino acids long. The CDR3 loop is CASRLFPGVTEAFF. The CDR3 DNA follows: TGTGCCAGCAGGCTCTTCCCAGGGGTCACTGAAGCTTTCTTT.

The chain is built from TRBV19 and TRBJ2-2; maybe TRBD2 (5 bases). The germline V gene encodes CDR1 LNHDA and CDR2 SQIVND (reference sequence). The CDR3 has 16 amino acids. V was cut by 4 bases and J by 3 bases, with 15 bases left in between. The CDR3 spells CASSTRADGYTGELFF. The CDR3 DNA sequence: TGTGCCAGTAGTACCCGAGCGGACGGATACACCGGGGAGCTGTTTTTT.

V usage is TRBV20-1 and J usage is TRBJ2-6; D perhaps matches TRBD1 (6 bases). CDR3 length: 17 amino acids. CDR1 and CDR2 (germline): DFQATT, SNEGSKA (reference sequence). V was cut by 6 bases and J by 0 bases, with 18 bases left in between. The CDR3 region is CSAPTMGQDSGANVLTF. The CDR3 DNA follows: TGCAGTGCGCCCACGATGGGACAAGACTCTGGGGCCAACGTCCTGACTTTC.

This chain links TRBV5-1 with TRBJ2-3, with 8 bases fitting TRBD2. The CDR3 consists of 16 residues. V lost 2 bases and J lost 8; bases outside the gene matches: 13. CDR1 is SGHRS and CDR2 is YFSETQ in the germline V gene. This CDR3 reads CASSLQTSGSSGTQYF. The CDR3 DNA follows: TGCGCCAGCAGCTTACAGACCAGCGGGAGCAGTGGTACGCAGTATTTT.

This clonotype was seen repeatedly, ten times or more. CDR3: CSAVARGGLTDTQYF. The CDR3 nucleotides are TGCAGTGCTGTCGCGAGAGGGGGGCTCACAGATACGCAGTATTTT. The gene calls are TRBV20-1 and TRBJ2-3, with D perhaps being TRBD1 or TRBD2 (6 bases each). The V and J ends lost 5 bases and 2 bases respectively, with 17 bases between them. Germline CDR1 reads DFQATT; CDR2 reads SNEGSKA (reference sequence). CDR3 length: 15 residues.

This clonotype was recorded at least ten times. This chain uses TRBV6-2 or TRBV6-3 with TRBJ1-5, with 8 bases identical to TRBD1. The germline V gene has CDR1 MNHEY and CDR2 SVGEGT. With V trimmed by 6 bases and J by 3 bases, 4 bases remained unmatched. The CDR3 extends over 14 amino acids. The CDR3 loop is CASRRTGYNQPQHF. The DNA of the CDR3 is TGTGCCAGCAGACGGACAGGGTACAATCAGCCCCAGCATTTT.

On this clonotype itself: The junction differs from germline at one of its ends, possibly a read error. The rearrangement joins TRBV11-2 to TRBJ2-7, with no clear D. Looked up from germline, CDR1 is SGHAT and CDR2 is FQNNGV. CDR3 length: 15 residues. The DNA for the CDR3 is TGCGCCAGCAGCCAAGACAAAGGGATTCCCTACGAGCAGTACTTC. Translation: CASSQDKGIPYEQYF.

This chain links TRBV7-2 with TRBJ2-2; TRBD2 might be the D (6 bases). V lost 6 bases and J 1 base, leaving 12 bases between the germline ends. CDR1 SGHTA and CDR2 FQGNSA come from the germline V gene. This CDR3 is 15 amino acids long. The CDR3 is CASSSSALNTGELFF. The CDR3 DNA follows: TGTGCCAGCAGTTCTAGCGCTCTGAACACCGGGGAGCTGTTTTTT.

The genes are TRBV5-1 and TRBJ1-2; 8 bases map to TRBD1. CDR1 SGHRS and CDR2 YFSETQ come from the germline V gene. V shed 4 bases, J shed 8 bases, and the junction held 19 bases outside the gene matches. This CDR3 spans 17 amino acids. The CDR3 spells CASSGGPAPTGAGGYTF. For the CDR3, the DNA is TGCGCCAGCAGCGGCGGACCGGCCCCGACAGGGGCAGGGGGCTACACCTTC.

This clonotype was observed many times. The V and J genes are TRBV11-3 and TRBJ2-7; D tentatively fits TRBD1 or TRBD2 (5 bases each). V was shortened by 5 bases and J by 4 bases, with 12 bases between the two germline ends. Germline CDR1 is SGHNT and CDR2 is YENEEA. The CDR3 consists of 13 residues. The CDR3 DNA reads as TGTGCCAGCAGCCCGGGACCCTCTTACGAGCAGTACTTC. Translated, it gives CASSPGPSYEQYF. The full variable domain, its missing parts supplied by reference TRBV11-3 and TRBJ2-7, is EAGVVQSPRYKIIEKKQPVAFWCNPISGHNTLYWYLQNLGQGPELLIRYENEEAVDDSQLPKDRFSAERLKGVDSTLKIQPAELGDSAVYLCASSPGPSYEQYFGPGTRLTVT.

V gene TRBV11-3 combines with J gene TRBJ2-2, with D perhaps matching TRBD1 or TRBD2 (5 bases each). Trimming took off 3 bases at V and 4 bases at J, with 12 bases between the two ends. The germline CDR1 and CDR2 sequences are SGHNT and YENEEA. This CDR3 has 15 residues. Written as DNA, the CDR3 is TGTGCCAGCAGCTTCGAGGGGCCTGGCACCGGGGAGCTGTTTTTT. It is translated as CASSFEGPGTGELFF.

The chain uses TRBV20-1 and TRBJ2-3; no clear D gene. Trimming removed 3 bases from V and 0 bases from J, with 4 bases in between. The CDR3 is made up of 12 amino acids. CDR1 and CDR2 from the germline V gene are DFQATT and SNEGSKA (reference sequence). The CDR3 sequence: CSASWSTDTQYF. The CDR3 nucleotides read TGCAGTGCTAGCTGGAGCACAGATACGCAGTATTTT.